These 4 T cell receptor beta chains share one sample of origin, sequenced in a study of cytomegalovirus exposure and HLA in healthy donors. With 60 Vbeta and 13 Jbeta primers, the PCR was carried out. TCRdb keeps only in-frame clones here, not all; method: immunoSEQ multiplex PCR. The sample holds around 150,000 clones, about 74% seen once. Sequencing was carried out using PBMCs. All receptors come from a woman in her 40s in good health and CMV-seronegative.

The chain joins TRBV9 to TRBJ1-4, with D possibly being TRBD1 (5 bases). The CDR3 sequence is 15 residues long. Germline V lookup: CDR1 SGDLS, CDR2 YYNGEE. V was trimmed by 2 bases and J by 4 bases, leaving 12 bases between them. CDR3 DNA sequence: TGTGCCAGCAGCGTCAAGGGGTCGGGTAATGAAAAACTGTTTTTT. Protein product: CASSVKGSGNEKLFF. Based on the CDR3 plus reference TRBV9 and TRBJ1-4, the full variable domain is DSGVTQTPKHLITATGQRVTLRCSPRSGDLSVYWYQQSLDQGLQFLIQYYNGEERAKGNILERFSAQQFPDLHSELNLSSLELGDSALYFCASSVKGSGNEKLFFGSGTQLSVL.

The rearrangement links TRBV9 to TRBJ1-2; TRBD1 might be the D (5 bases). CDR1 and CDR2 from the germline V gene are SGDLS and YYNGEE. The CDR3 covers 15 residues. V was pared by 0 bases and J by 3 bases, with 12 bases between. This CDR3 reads CASSVAGGTDYGYTF. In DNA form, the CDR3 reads TGTGCCAGCAGCGTAGCTGGAGGGACGGACTATGGCTACACCTTC. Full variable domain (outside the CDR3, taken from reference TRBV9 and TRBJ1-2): DSGVTQTPKHLITATGQRVTLRCSPRSGDLSVYWYQQSLDQGLQFLIQYYNGEERAKGNILERFSAQQFPDLHSELNLSSLELGDSALYFCASSVAGGTDYGYTFGSGTRLTVV.

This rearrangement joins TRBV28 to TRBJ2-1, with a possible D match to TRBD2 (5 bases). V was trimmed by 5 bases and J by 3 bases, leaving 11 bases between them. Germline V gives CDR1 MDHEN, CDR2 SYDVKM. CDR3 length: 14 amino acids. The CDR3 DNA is TGTGCCAGCAGTCGGACTGAGGGCTACAATGAGCAGTTCTTC. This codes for CASSRTEGYNEQFF.

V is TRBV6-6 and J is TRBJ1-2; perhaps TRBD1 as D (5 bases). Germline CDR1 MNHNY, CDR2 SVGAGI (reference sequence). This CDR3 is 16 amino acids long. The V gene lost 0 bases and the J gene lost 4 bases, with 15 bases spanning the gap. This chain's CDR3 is CASSYSGGAISYGYTF. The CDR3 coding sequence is TGTGCCAGCAGTTACTCGGGAGGGGCCATTTCCTATGGCTACACCTTC.